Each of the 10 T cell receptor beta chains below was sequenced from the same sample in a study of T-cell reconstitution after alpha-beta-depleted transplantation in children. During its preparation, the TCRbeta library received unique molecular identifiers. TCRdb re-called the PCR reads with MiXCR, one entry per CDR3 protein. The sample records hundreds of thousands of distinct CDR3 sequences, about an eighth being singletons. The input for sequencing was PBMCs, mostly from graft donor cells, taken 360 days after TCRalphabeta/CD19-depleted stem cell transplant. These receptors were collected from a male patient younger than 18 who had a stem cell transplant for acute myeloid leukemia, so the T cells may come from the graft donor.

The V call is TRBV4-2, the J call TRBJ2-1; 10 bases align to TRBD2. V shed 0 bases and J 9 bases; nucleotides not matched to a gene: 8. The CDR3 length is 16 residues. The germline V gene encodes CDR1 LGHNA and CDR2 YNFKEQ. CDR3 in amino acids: CASSQDTSGRAGEQFF. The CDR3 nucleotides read TGTGCCAGCAGCCAAGATACCAGCGGGAGGGCGGGTGAGCAGTTCTTC.

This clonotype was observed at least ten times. DNA of the CDR3: TGCAGCGTTGAAGGGCCAGGGGTAGGCGAAAAACTGTTTTTT. Its protein product is CSVEGPGVGEKLFF. This chain joins TRBV29-1 and TRBJ1-4, with D possibly matching TRBD1 (6 bases). The CDR3 totals 14 residues. Trimming took 1 base from V and 8 from J, leaving 14 bases between them. Germline V gene lookup returns CDR1 SQVTM and CDR2 ANQGSEA.

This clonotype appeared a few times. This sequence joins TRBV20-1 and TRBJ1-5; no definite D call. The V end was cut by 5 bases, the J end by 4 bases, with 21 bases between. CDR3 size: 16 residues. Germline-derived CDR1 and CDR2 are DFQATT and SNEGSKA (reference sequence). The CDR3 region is CSAARYSWGNNQPQHF. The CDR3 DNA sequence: TGCAGTGCTGCCCGATATTCTTGGGGAAATAATCAGCCCCAGCATTTT.

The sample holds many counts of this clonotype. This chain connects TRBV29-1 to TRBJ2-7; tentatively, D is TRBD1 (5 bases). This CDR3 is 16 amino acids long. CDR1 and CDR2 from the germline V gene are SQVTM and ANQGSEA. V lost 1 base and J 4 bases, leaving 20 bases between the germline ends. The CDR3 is CSVEVPRTPGWYEQYF. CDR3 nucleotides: TGCAGCGTTGAAGTACCCCGGACACCTGGCTGGTACGAGCAGTACTTC.

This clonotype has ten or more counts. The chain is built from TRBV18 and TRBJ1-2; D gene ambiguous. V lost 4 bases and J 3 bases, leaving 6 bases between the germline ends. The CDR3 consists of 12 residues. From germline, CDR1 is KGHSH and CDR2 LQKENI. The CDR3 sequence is CASSRSHYGYTF. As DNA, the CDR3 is TGTGCCAGCTCACGGTCCCACTATGGCTACACCTTC.

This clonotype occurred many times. The CDR3 spells CASSVGFLAKNIQYF. The CDR3 region has the DNA TGTGCCAGCAGCGTAGGGTTCCTAGCCAAAAACATTCAGTACTTC. This chain links TRBV9 with TRBJ2-4, with unresolved D. V gave up 0 bases and J gave up 0 bases, with 7 bases separating them. The germline gives CDR1 SGDLS, CDR2 YYNGEE. CDR3 length: 15 amino acids.

The CDR3 here is CAISGPEAGYEVWNEQFF. The DNA for the CDR3 is TGTGCCATCAGTGGCCCGGAGGCAGGGTACGAGGTCTGGAATGAGCAGTTCTTC. The J gene is TRBJ2-1, the V gene TRBV10-3; D may be TRBD1 or TRBD2 (5 bases each). CDR1 is ENHRY and CDR2 is SYGVKD in the germline V gene. Trimming shortened V by 4 bases and J by 7 bases, and 26 bases separated the two germline ends. CDR3 length: 18 amino acids.

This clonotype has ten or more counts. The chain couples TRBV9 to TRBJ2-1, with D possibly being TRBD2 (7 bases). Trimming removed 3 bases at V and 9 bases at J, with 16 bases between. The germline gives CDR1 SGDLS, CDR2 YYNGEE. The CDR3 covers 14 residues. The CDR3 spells CASSGFGGAGEQFF. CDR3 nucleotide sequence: TGTGCCAGCAGCGGATTTGGGGGGGCGGGTGAGCAGTTCTTC.

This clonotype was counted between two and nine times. The CDR3, as DNA: TGTGCCAGCAGCCCTACGGGGATTGTCTATGGCTACACCTTC. Protein product: CASSPTGIVYGYTF. The gene calls are TRBV7-9 and TRBJ1-2, with D unresolved. From germline, CDR1 is SEHNR and CDR2 FQNEAQ (reference sequence). Trimming removed 5 bases at V and 4 bases at J, with 14 bases between. The CDR3 is made up of 14 amino acids.

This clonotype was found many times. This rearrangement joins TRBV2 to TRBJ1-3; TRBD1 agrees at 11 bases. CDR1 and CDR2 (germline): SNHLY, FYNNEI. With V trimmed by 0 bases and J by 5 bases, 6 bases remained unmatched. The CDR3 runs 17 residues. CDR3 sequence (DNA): TGTGCCAGCAGTGAAGCTGGACAGGGGGCATTGAGAAACACCATATATTTT. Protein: CASSEAGQGALRNTIYF.